One and the same sample provided the 13 T cell receptor beta chains below, sequenced in a study of T cells after yellow fever vaccination. TCRdb processed the 5' RACE reads anew with MiXCR; each CDR3 protein has one entry. Of over 150,000 distinct CDR3 sequences listed, approximately 6.2% are singletons. Here the sequenced sample was CD4+ T cells sorted from PBMCs, taken on the day of the first yellow fever vaccination. The receptor source for this set is a man in his late teens or twenties who received the YFV17D yellow fever vaccine.

This clonotype was recorded many times. This sequence joins TRBV12-3 or TRBV12-4 and TRBJ2-3, with D perhaps TRBD2 (5 bases). CDR3 length: 15 residues. V lost 5 bases and J lost 1, with 13 bases in between. The CDR3 DNA reads TGTGCCAGCAGTCCCGGGAATGCCCGCACAGATACGCAGTATTTT. Amino acids: CASSPGNARTDTQYF.

This clonotype was detected many times. The chain joins TRBV7-2 to TRBJ2-3, with 7 bases matching TRBD2. Unmatched junction bases numbered 3, after V lost 3 bases and J lost 0 bases. CDR1 is SGHTA, CDR2 FQGNSA, per germline. The CDR3 covers 15 residues. In DNA, the CDR3 is TGTGCCAGCAGCTTGGTGGGGGGGAGCACAGATACGCAGTATTTT. It codes for CASSLVGGSTDTQYF.

V and J are TRBV5-4 and TRBJ2-3; 10 bases align to TRBD1. The germline gives CDR1 SGHNT, CDR2 YYREEE (reference sequence). The ends lost 4 bases at V and 5 bases at J; junction bases unmatched: 7. This CDR3 has 15 amino acids. The CDR3 DNA reads TGTGCCAGCAGCGCGCGACAGGGGGCAGGAGATACGCAGTATTTT. It encodes CASSARQGAGDTQYF.

This clonotype was detected many times. The chain links TRBV4-1 to TRBJ2-7; D remains ambiguous. Germline values: CDR1 MGHRA, CDR2 YSYEKL. CDR3 size: 15 residues. V lost 0 bases to trimming and J lost 2 bases, with 11 bases between them. The CDR3 protein is CASSQDVQNPYEQYV. The CDR3 coding sequence is TGCGCCAGCAGCCAAGATGTGCAGAACCCCTACGAGCAGTACGTC.

This clonotype has ten or more counts. V is TRBV5-1 and J is TRBJ2-2; TRBD1 matches at 8 bases. After removal of 4 bases from V and 10 bases from J, the junction contained 12 bases not matched to a gene. Germline V gene sequence: CDR1 SGHRS, CDR2 YFSETQ. The CDR3 spans 15 residues. CDR3 loop: CASSPGGRGRVELFF. As DNA, the CDR3 is TGCGCCAGCAGCCCTGGGGGCAGGGGGCGCGTGGAGCTGTTTTTT.

This clonotype was seen repeatedly, ten times or more. The J gene is TRBJ1-5, the V gene TRBV7-2; no reliable D call. Germline-derived CDR1 and CDR2 are SGHTA and FQGNSA. This CDR3 region has 13 residues. Trimming took 1 base from V and 4 from J, leaving 5 bases between them. In DNA form, the CDR3 reads TGTGCCAGCAGCTTAGATGAAAATCAGCCCCAGCATTTT. Protein sequence: CASSLDENQPQHF.

In this sample, this clonotype turned up a few times. The chain recombines TRBV7-2 with TRBJ2-3; the D is unclear. Germline V gives CDR1 SGHTA, CDR2 FQGNSA. The CDR3 covers 14 residues. V lost 2 bases and J lost 0, with 6 bases in between. The CDR3 here is CASSLSFSTDTQYF. In nucleotides, the CDR3 is TGTGCCAGCAGCTTATCGTTTAGCACAGATACGCAGTATTTT.

This rearrangement joins TRBV2 to TRBJ2-7, with 7 bases lining up with TRBD1. The CDR3 covers 14 residues. Germline values: CDR1 SNHLY, CDR2 FYNNEI. The ends lost 6 bases at V and 5 bases at J; junction bases unmatched: 10. CDR3 loop: CASSLQGSFDEQYV. The DNA of the CDR3 is TGTGCCAGCAGCTTACAGGGGAGCTTCGACGAGCAGTACGTC.

The V call is TRBV21-1, the J call TRBJ2-2; whether TRBD1, the table's D call, matches the DNA was not checked. TRBV21-1 is a pseudogene locus. CDR3 size: 18 residues. The CDR3 DNA is TGTGCCAGCAGCAAACCCCTCGGAGGGACAGGCTTCACCGGGGAGCTGTTTTTT. This codes for CASSKPLGGTGFTGELFF.

V usage is TRBV3-1 and J usage is TRBJ1-6; unclear D gene. Germline values: CDR1 LGHDT, CDR2 YNNKEL (reference sequence). The V end was cut by 4 bases, the J end by 4 bases, with 5 bases between. This CDR3 region has 13 residues. CDR3 in amino acids: CASSREYNSPLHF. CDR3 bases: TGTGCCAGCAGCCGGGAGTATAATTCACCCCTCCACTTT.

This clonotype was observed many times. This rearrangement joins TRBV7-2 to TRBJ2-3, with D uncertain. The CDR3 is made up of 14 amino acids. V lost 5 bases and J 0 bases, leaving 9 bases between the germline ends. The germline V gene has CDR1 SGHTA and CDR2 FQGNSA. The DNA for the CDR3 is TGTGCCAGCAGCGGACCCATTAGCACAGATACGCAGTATTTT. Residues: CASSGPISTDTQYF. Full variable domain (rest looked up from reference TRBV7-2 and TRBJ2-3): GAGVSQSPSNKVTEKGKDVELRCDPISGHTALYWYRQSLGQGLEFLIYFQGNSAPDKSGLPSDRFSAERTGGSVSTLTIQRTQQEDSAVYLCASSGPISTDTQYFGPGTRLTVL.

This clonotype showed up many times. This sequence joins TRBV5-5 and TRBJ2-3; 7 bases agree with TRBD1. The germline gives CDR1 SGHKS, CDR2 YYEKEE (reference sequence). CDR3 length equals 15 residues. V lost 4 bases to trimming and J lost 0 bases; unmatched junction nucleotides: 5. The CDR3 spells CASSAGTVSTDTQYF. CDR3 nucleotide sequence: TGTGCCAGCAGCGCCGGGACAGTTAGCACAGATACGCAGTATTTT.

There are a few counts of this clonotype. This chain connects TRBV3-1 to TRBJ2-7, with 8 nucleotides matching TRBD1. V was clipped by 3 bases and J by 6 bases; unmatched bases: 10. The CDR3 totals 15 residues. Germline-derived CDR1 and CDR2 are LGHDT and YNNKEL (reference sequence). The CDR3 nucleotides are TGTGCCAGCAGCCACTTCGGACAGGGAGGTCGCGAGCAGTACTTC. Translation gives CASSHFGQGGREQYF.